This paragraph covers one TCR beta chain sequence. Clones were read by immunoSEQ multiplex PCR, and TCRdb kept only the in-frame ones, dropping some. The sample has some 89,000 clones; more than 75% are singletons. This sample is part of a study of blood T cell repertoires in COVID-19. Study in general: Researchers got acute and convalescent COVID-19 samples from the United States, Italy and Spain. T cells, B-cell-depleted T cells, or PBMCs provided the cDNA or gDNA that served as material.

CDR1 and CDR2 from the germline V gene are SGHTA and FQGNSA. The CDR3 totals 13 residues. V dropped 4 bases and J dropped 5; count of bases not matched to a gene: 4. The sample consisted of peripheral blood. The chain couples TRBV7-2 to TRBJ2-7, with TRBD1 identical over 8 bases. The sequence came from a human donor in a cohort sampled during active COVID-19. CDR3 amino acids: CASSSRTGNEQYF. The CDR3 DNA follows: TGTGCCAGCAGCTCTCGGACAGGGAACGAGCAGTACTTC.